Detailed here is one T cell receptor beta chain. Its antigen is undetermined. Per germline, CDR1 LGHNA and CDR2 YSLEER. The CDR3 extends over 16 amino acids. The V and J ends lost 5 bases and 0 bases, in that order; junction bases with no gene match: 7. Here immunoSEQ multiplex PCR was the method, and the copy in TCRdb shows in-frame clones only, minus some. Among about 92,000 clones listed, roughly 93% were seen once. This sample was included in a study of T cell responses to AZD1222 COVID-19 vaccine. Overall study findings and caveats: None of the repertoires were sampled until the peak T cell response had passed.

This sequence was found in an adult in good health. The sample here was peripheral blood, taken on day 0 of AZD1222 vaccination. The chain combines TRBV4-3 with TRBJ2-1; 7 bases fit TRBD1. The CDR3: CASSLQTGLSYNEQFF. The CDR3 DNA follows: TGCGCCAGCAGCTTACAGACAGGGCTCTCCTACAATGAGCAGTTCTTC.